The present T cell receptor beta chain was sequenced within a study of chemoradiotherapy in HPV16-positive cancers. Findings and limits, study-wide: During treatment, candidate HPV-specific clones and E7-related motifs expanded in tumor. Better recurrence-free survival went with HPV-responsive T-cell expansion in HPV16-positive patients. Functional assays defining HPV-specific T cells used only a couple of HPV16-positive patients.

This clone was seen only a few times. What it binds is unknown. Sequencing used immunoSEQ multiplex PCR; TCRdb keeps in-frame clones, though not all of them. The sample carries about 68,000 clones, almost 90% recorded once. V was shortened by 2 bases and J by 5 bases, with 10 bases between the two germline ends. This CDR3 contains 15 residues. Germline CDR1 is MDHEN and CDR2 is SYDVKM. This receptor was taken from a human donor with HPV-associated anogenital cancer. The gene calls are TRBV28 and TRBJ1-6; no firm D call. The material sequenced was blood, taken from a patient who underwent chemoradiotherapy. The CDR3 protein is CASSLPHGNNSPLHF. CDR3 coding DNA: TGTGCCAGCAGTTTACCTCATGGGAATAATTCACCCCTCCACTTT.